These 29 T cell receptor beta chains originate from one sample sequenced in a study of shared clonotypes between healthy human individuals. Assay: immunoSEQ multiplex PCR; the TCRdb copy retains only in-frame clones and omits some. The data hold about 2.4 million clones, with over 85% observed a single time. The sample taken for sequencing was naive CD4+ T cells from PBMCs. Subset meaning: CD45RA+ positively selected. The receptors here all came from a man younger than 35 in good health. Some clones in this sample may be carry-over from other donors' samples.

The chain links TRBV6-6 to TRBJ2-5; 7 bases map to TRBD2. V was clipped by 5 bases and J by 7 bases; unmatched bases: 7. Germline values: CDR1 MNHNY, CDR2 SVGAGI (reference sequence). The CDR3 contains 13 residues. Here the CDR3 DNA reads TGTGCCAGCAGTCCTAGCGGCCTGGGGACCCAGTACTTC. Translating gives CASSPSGLGTQYF.

CDR3 residues: CASSLRGLFTYEQYF. The CDR3 region has the DNA TGTGCCAGCAGCTTAAGGGGGCTTTTCACGTACGAGCAGTACTTC. The rearrangement uses TRBV11-2 and TRBJ2-7, with 7 bases fitting TRBD1. The germline V gene has CDR1 SGHAT and CDR2 FQNNGV. The CDR3 is 15 residues long. V shed 2 bases and J 4 bases; nucleotides not matched to a gene: 8.

The rearrangement joins TRBV2 to TRBJ2-1, with 15 bases matching TRBD2. Trimming took 3 bases from V and 4 from J; bases not matched to a gene: 10. The germline CDR1 and CDR2 sequences are SNHLY and FYNNEI. The CDR3 loop spans 19 amino acids. This CDR3 reads CASSDTQSGTSGGYNEQFF. The CDR3 coding sequence is TGTGCCAGCAGTGACACCCAGTCCGGGACTAGCGGGGGGTACAATGAGCAGTTCTTC.

The chain links TRBV2 to TRBJ1-2; perhaps TRBD1 as D (5 bases). The CDR3 is made up of 14 amino acids. Per the germline V gene, CDR1 is SNHLY and CDR2 is FYNNEI. Trimming stripped 3 bases from V and 3 bases from J, with 11 bases between. The CDR3 here is CASSDGGAHYGYTF. The CDR3 coding sequence is TGTGCCAGCAGTGATGGAGGGGCTCACTATGGCTACACCTTC. Full variable domain (remainder filled in from reference TRBV2 and TRBJ1-2): EPEVTQTPSHQVTQMGQEVILRCVPISNHLYFYWYRQILGQKVEFLVSFYNNEISEKSEIFDDQFSVERPDGSNFTLKIRSTKLEDSAMYFCASSDGGAHYGYTFGSGTRLTVV.

In this sample, this clone turned up once. CDR3 DNA sequence: TGTGCCAGCAGGGGCCGGGACAGGGGATGGGGTGACACTGAAGCTTTCTTT. Translating gives CASRGRDRGWGDTEAFF. The chain is built from TRBV11-2 and TRBJ1-1, with 10 bases aligning to TRBD1. CDR1 and CDR2 (germline): SGHAT, FQNNGV. The ends lost 6 bases at V and 3 bases at J; junction bases unmatched: 13. CDR3 length: 17 amino acids.

In regard to this clone: At one end, the junction sequence differs from germline, possibly due to a read error. The rearrangement links TRBV6-1 to TRBJ1-2; 11 bases agree with TRBD1. The CDR3 length is 15 residues. Germline CDR1 MNHNS, CDR2 SASEGT. In DNA form, the CDR3 reads TGTGCCAGCAGAGAAGCAGGACAGGGGGCCCGGGGCTACACCTTC. It codes for CASREAGQGARGYTF.

The chain employs TRBV7-3 and TRBJ2-1, with TRBD1 matching over 7 bases. The CDR3 totals 15 residues. The junction had 11 bases not matched to a gene; V was cut back by 5 bases and J by 7 bases. Germline lookup yields CDR1 SGHTA and CDR2 FQGTGA. The DNA of the CDR3 is TGTGCCAGCAGCCCTCAACAGGGGTTCGGAAATGAGCAGTTCTTC. Its protein product is CASSPQQGFGNEQFF.

The chain uses TRBV9 and TRBJ1-2; D gene uncertain. The germline V gene has CDR1 SGDLS and CDR2 YYNGEE. The CDR3 loop spans 17 amino acids. V was pared by 1 base and J by 3 bases, with 19 bases between. In DNA, the CDR3 is TGTGCCAGCAGCGTACCAGCGTGGCGTCCTCGGGACTATGGCTACACCTTC. Its translation: CASSVPAWRPRDYGYTF. Combining the CDR3 with reference TRBV9 and TRBJ1-2 gives the whole variable domain DSGVTQTPKHLITATGQRVTLRCSPRSGDLSVYWYQQSLDQGLQFLIQYYNGEERAKGNILERFSAQQFPDLHSELNLSSLELGDSALYFCASSVPAWRPRDYGYTFGSGTRLTVV.

About this clone itself: The same CDR3 also results from other DNA sequences found in this sample. The CDR3: CASSLGPGTGNTIYF. The CDR3 DNA follows: TGCGCCAGCAGCTTGGGCCCTGGGACCGGAAACACCATATATTTT. The J gene is TRBJ1-3, the V gene TRBV5-1; weak D call: TRBD1 (5 bases). This CDR3 spans 15 amino acids. Germline CDR1 SGHRS, CDR2 YFSETQ. V was pared by 0 bases and J by 4 bases, with 11 bases between.

The V and J genes are TRBV7-9 and TRBJ1-5, with D possibly being TRBD1 (6 bases). This CDR3 comprises 16 residues. Trimming took off 3 bases at V and 3 bases at J, with 15 bases between the two ends. CDR1 is SEHNR, CDR2 FQNEAQ, per germline (reference sequence). This CDR3 is CASSFGQSGANQPQHF. The CDR3, as DNA: TGTGCCAGCAGCTTCGGACAATCAGGGGCCAATCAGCCCCAGCATTTT. The whole variable domain, filled in from reference TRBV7-9 and TRBJ1-5, reads DTGVSQNPRHKITKRGQNVTFRCDPISEHNRLYWYRQTLGQGPEFLTYFQNEAQLEKSRLLSDRFSAERPKGSFSTLEIQRTEQGDSAMYLCASSFGQSGANQPQHFGDGTRLSIL.

The V call is TRBV6-1, the J call TRBJ1-2; maybe TRBD1 (6 bases). CDR1 and CDR2 (germline): MNHNS, SASEGT. The CDR3 has 14 amino acids. V gave up 5 bases and J gave up 4 bases, with 14 bases separating them. CDR3 DNA: TGTGCCAGCAGTCTGGGGGGCCCTGGCTATGGCTACACCTTC. Encoded protein: CASSLGGPGYGYTF.

This chain connects TRBV6-5 to TRBJ2-3; TRBD1 aligns across 9 bases. The CDR3 length is 15 residues. Germline V lookup: CDR1 MNHEY, CDR2 SVGAGI. V gave up 6 bases and J gave up 0 bases; unmatched junction bases: 4. Written as DNA, the CDR3 is TGTGCCAGCAGAGCCGGGACAGGGAGCACAGATACGCAGTATTTT. The encoded protein is CASRAGTGSTDTQYF.

V and J are TRBV9 and TRBJ1-1; D is unclear. The V end was cut by 3 bases, the J end by 1 base, with 10 bases between. The length of the CDR3 is 14 residues. The germline V gene has CDR1 SGDLS and CDR2 YYNGEE. The CDR3 DNA reads as TGTGCCAGCAGCGCACAAGCGGGGAACACTGAAGCTTTCTTT. It codes for CASSAQAGNTEAFF.

This sequence joins TRBV28 and TRBJ2-7, with D perhaps matching TRBD1 or TRBD2 (6 bases each). Trimming removed 3 bases at V and 1 base at J, with 13 bases between. Germline CDR1 reads MDHEN; CDR2 reads SYDVKM. The length of the CDR3 is 15 residues. The CDR3 sequence is CASSLGGRKSYEQYF. In nucleotides, the CDR3 is TGTGCCAGCAGTTTGGGGGGCAGAAAATCCTACGAGCAGTACTTC.

The V gene is TRBV28, the J gene TRBJ2-7; 7 bases are a match to TRBD1. V dropped 6 bases and J dropped 3; count of bases not matched to a gene: 11. The CDR3 loop spans 15 amino acids. CDR1 MDHEN and CDR2 SYDVKM come from the germline V gene. The CDR3 protein is CASSLGVQGSYEQYF. In nucleotides, the CDR3 is TGTGCCAGCAGCCTAGGAGTACAGGGGAGCTACGAGCAGTACTTC. Drawing the rest from reference TRBV28 and TRBJ2-7, the complete variable domain is DVKVTQSSRYLVKRTGEKVFLECVQDMDHENMFWYRQDPGLGLRLIYFSYDVKMKEKGDIPEGYSVSREKKERFSLILESASTNQTSMYLCASSLGVQGSYEQYFGPGTRLTVT.

This clone was found once. The J gene is TRBJ2-7, the V gene TRBV2; D perhaps matches TRBD2 (6 bases). V lost 2 bases and J lost 0, with 17 bases in between. CDR1 and CDR2 (germline): SNHLY, FYNNEI. This CDR3 has 17 amino acids. The CDR3 DNA reads as TGTGCCAGCAGTGAAAGTATGGGGACTGCTAGCTCCTACGAGCAGTACTTC. This translates into CASSESMGTASSYEQYF. Based on the CDR3 plus reference TRBV2 and TRBJ2-7, the full variable domain is EPEVTQTPSHQVTQMGQEVILRCVPISNHLYFYWYRQILGQKVEFLVSFYNNEISEKSEIFDDQFSVERPDGSNFTLKIRSTKLEDSAMYFCASSESMGTASSYEQYFGPGTRLTVT.

The V call is TRBV2, the J call TRBJ1-6; no clear D. This CDR3 comprises 14 residues. The V gene lost 4 bases and the J gene lost 5 bases, with 9 bases spanning the gap. In germline, CDR1 is SNHLY, CDR2 FYNNEI. As DNA, the CDR3 is TGTGCCAGCAGTGGGCCTAGCAATAATTCACCCCTCCACTTT. It translates to CASSGPSNNSPLHF.

The gene calls are TRBV7-2 and TRBJ2-7, with 7 bases that match TRBD1. The CDR3 is 13 amino acids. The junction had 7 bases not matched to a gene; V was cut back by 5 bases and J by 6 bases. CDR1 is SGHTA and CDR2 is FQGNSA in the germline V gene. Here the CDR3 DNA reads TGTGCCAGCAGCGTAGAGGGGGCGGCCGAGCAGTACTTC. It translates to CASSVEGAAEQYF.

Only one count was recorded for this clone. The CDR3 protein is CATSEGDTQYF. The CDR3 nucleotides are TGTGCCACCAGCGAGGGAGATACGCAGTATTTT. This rearrangement joins TRBV15 to TRBJ2-3; tentatively, D is TRBD2 (5 bases). This CDR3 comprises 11 residues. Looked up from germline, CDR1 is LNHNV and CDR2 is YYDKDF (reference sequence). Trimming stripped 5 bases from V and 5 bases from J, with 5 bases between.

The genes are TRBV28 and TRBJ1-5; D is uncertain. Trimming pared 10 bases from V and 11 bases from J, leaving 21 bases between. The CDR3 spans 13 residues. Germline V lookup: CDR1 MDHEN, CDR2 SYDVKM. The CDR3 spells CATLHLYWRTQHF. The CDR3 DNA reads as TGTGCCACCCTACACCTTTACTGGCGAACCCAGCATTTT. Based on the CDR3 plus reference TRBV28 and TRBJ1-5, the full variable domain is DVKVTQSSRYLVKRTGEKVFLECVQDMDHENMFWYRQDPGLGLRLIYFSYDVKMKEKGDIPEGYSVSREKKERFSLILESASTNQTSMYLCATLHLYWRTQHFGDGTRLSIL.

To note about this clone: The junction departs from the called germline gene at one end, perhaps through a read error. The chain combines TRBV7-3 with TRBJ1-4; a possible D gene is TRBD1 (6 bases). This CDR3 is 17 amino acids long. The V gene's germline CDR1 is SGHTA and CDR2 FQGTGA. CDR3 DNA sequence: TGTGCCAGCAGCTTAACGAGGTTGGGGGCTTGGATGGCTCGCGCTCTTTTT. Residues: CASSLTRLGAWMARALF. Full variable domain (rest looked up from reference TRBV7-3 and TRBJ1-4): GAGVSQTPSNKVTEKGKYVELRCDPISGHTALYWYRQSLGQGPEFLIYFQGTGAADDSGLPNDRFFAVRPEGSVSTLKIQRTERGDSAVYLCASSLTRLGAWMARALFGSGTQLSVL.

The V call is TRBV11-2, the J call TRBJ2-7; 10 bases fit TRBD1. CDR3 size: 16 residues. Looked up from germline, CDR1 is SGHAT and CDR2 is FQNNGV. V gave up 4 bases and J gave up 0 bases; unmatched junction bases: 6. The DNA for the CDR3 is TGTGCCAGCAGCTATAGACGGACAGGGGGCTCCTACGAGCAGTACTTC. It yields the protein CASSYRRTGGSYEQYF.

The chain has TRBV5-8 and TRBJ1-1; D unresolved. The CDR3 length is 16 residues. Germline lookup yields CDR1 SGHTS and CDR2 YDEGEE. Trimming pared 4 bases from V and 2 bases from J, leaving 18 bases between. CDR3 nucleotide sequence: TGTGCCAGCAGCCGGCTTTTTGGGCAGGTAAACACTGAAGCTTTCTTT. Translating it yields CASSRLFGQVNTEAFF.

The chain links TRBV9 to TRBJ2-3, with D unclear. The CDR3 runs 15 residues. Germline V lookup: CDR1 SGDLS, CDR2 YYNGEE. V lost 0 bases, J lost 7 bases, and 15 bases lay in between. The CDR3, as DNA: TGTGCCAGCAGCGTAGAGGCGGTCGTTCAACATACGCAGTATTTT. This sequence encodes CASSVEAVVQHTQYF.

V is TRBV5-1 and J is TRBJ2-1; TRBD2 matches 13 bases. The junction had 6 bases not matched to a gene; V was cut back by 4 bases and J by 8 bases. CDR1 and CDR2 (germline): SGHRS, YFSETQ. The CDR3 is made up of 15 amino acids. The CDR3, as DNA: TGCGCCAGCAGCGACACTAGCGGGAGGGCACATGAGCAGTTCTTC. Translated: CASSDTSGRAHEQFF. The whole variable domain, filled in from reference TRBV5-1 and TRBJ2-1, reads KAGVTQTPRYLIKTRGQQVTLSCSPISGHRSVSWYQQTPGQGLQFLFEYFSETQRNKGNFPGRFSGRQFSNSRSEMNVSTLELGDSALYLCASSDTSGRAHEQFFGPGTRLTVL.

V and J are TRBV19 and TRBJ2-7; D ambiguous. The CDR3 spans 13 residues. Germline V gene lookup returns CDR1 LNHDA and CDR2 SQIVND (reference sequence). Trimming took off 10 bases at V and 0 bases at J, with 13 bases between the two ends. As DNA, the CDR3 is TGTGCCACTAGAAGGGCAGGCTCCTACGAGCAGTACTTC. Its protein is CATRRAGSYEQYF.

This chain joins TRBV28 and TRBJ1-2, with D possibly being TRBD1 (5 bases). Trimming left V 6 bases short and J 8 bases short, with 19 bases between. CDR1 MDHEN and CDR2 SYDVKM come from the germline V gene. The CDR3 is made up of 14 amino acids. CDR3 bases: TGTGCCAGCAGCTCGAGCCCGGGACGGTTCGGCTACACCTTC. Translating it yields CASSSSPGRFGYTF.

This sequence joins TRBV5-4 and TRBJ2-2; D might be TRBD2 (5 bases). This CDR3 comprises 14 residues. Deletions cut 1 base from V and 4 bases from J, with 8 bases between. Germline-derived CDR1 and CDR2 are SGHNT and YYREEE (reference sequence). CDR3 protein: CASSLRRGTGELFF. CDR3 DNA sequence: TGTGCCAGCAGCTTGCGACGGGGCACCGGGGAGCTGTTTTTT.

This clone was seen just once. CDR3 region: CASSGLAGGDNEQFF. The CDR3 DNA follows: TGTGCCAGCAGCGGACTAGCGGGAGGGGACAATGAGCAGTTCTTC. The V and J genes are TRBV9 and TRBJ2-1, with 14 positions matching TRBD2. This CDR3 comprises 15 residues. Unmatched junction bases numbered 1, after V lost 3 bases and J lost 5 bases. Per the germline V gene, CDR1 is SGDLS and CDR2 is YYNGEE.